This record looks at one T cell receptor (beta chain) sequence and its context. Only in-frame clones appear in the TCRdb table, and some are missing; sequencing was by immunoSEQ multiplex PCR. Here the sample spans more than 75,000 clones, about four fifths being singletons. These data belong to a study of control samples from healthy donors and cancer patients. Trimming took 0 bases from V and 4 from J, leaving 7 bases between them. CDR3 size: 13 residues. Germline V gene lookup returns CDR1 LGHNA and CDR2 YSLEER. Sequenced: blood. The TCR comes from a woman in her 30s in good health. The rearrangement links TRBV4-3 to TRBJ2-7; D is undetermined. The CDR3 is CASSQDLAYEQYF. In DNA, the CDR3 is TGCGCCAGCAGCCAAGATTTGGCTTACGAGCAGTACTTC.